The rows below give T cell receptor beta chains drawn from one sample of a study of graft-versus-host responses after intestinal transplantation. TCRdb's table, derived via immunoSEQ multiplex PCR, lists solely in-frame clones and lacks some. The data show just under 50,000 clones, with roughly 80% seen just once and about 0.42% held by the top ten. For these receptors, no antigen is known. The sample consisted of unstimulated CD4+ T cells sorted from spleen or lymph node cells, taken before transplant. These TCRs come from a human donor who was the organ donor for an intestinal transplant. Each CDR3 is given with its conserved first and last residue. Fields, in order: CDR3 DNA, CDR3 protein, J gene, D gene, V gene, clone size. A D gene is named only where the DNA matches it firmly. Clone size is not always given. Where it is, it says once, few, many or a class for expanded clones.

TGTGCCAGTAGCTCCCCGACGGCCGCCTTAAGGGACAGGGGAAGAAACTATGGCTACACCTTC | CASSSPTAALRDRGRNYGYTF | TRBJ1-2 | TRBD1 | TRBV19 | -
TGTGCCAGCAGCCCGTGGACAGGGTTGTCCTCATACGAGCAGTACTTC | CASSPWTGLSSYEQYF | TRBJ2-7 | TRBD1 | TRBV7-6 | -
TGTGCCAGCAGTTTTTACGGAGGGGACTATGGCTACACCTTC | CASSFYGGDYGYTF | TRBJ1-2 | - | TRBV6-6 | -
TGTGCCAGCAGCGTCACACAGGGTGATACGCAGTATTTT | CASSVTQGDTQYF | TRBJ2-3 | - | TRBV9 | -
TGTGCCAGCTCACCAAGCGGGGGGGCCAACACCGGGGAGCTGTTTTTT | CASSPSGGANTGELFF | TRBJ2-2 | TRBD2 | TRBV18 | -
TGTGCCAGCAGTCTCGGGACAGGGCCCCAGTCTGCTTTCTTT | CASSLGTGPQSAFF | TRBJ1-1 | TRBD1 | TRBV6-5 | -
TGCGCCAGCAGTGAGTCGGGACAGGGATCCCTAGCCAAAAACATTCAGTACTTC | CASSESGQGSLAKNIQYF | TRBJ2-4 | TRBD1 | TRBV10-1 | -
TGCGCCAGCAGCCAAGCGGGAGTAACTTTGGACGAGCAGTACTTC | CASSQAGVTLDEQYF | TRBJ2-7 | - | TRBV4-1 | -
TGCGCCAGCAGCTTGAGGATGTCCTACGAGCAGTACTTC | CASSLRMSYEQYF | TRBJ2-7 | - | TRBV5-1 | -
TGTGCCAGCAGCCCGAAGGGGTCGAACACTGAAGCTTTCTTT | CASSPKGSNTEAFF | TRBJ1-1 | - | TRBV11-2 | -
TGCGCCAGCAGCCAAGACTTGGACACTAACTATGGCTACACCTTC | CASSQDLDTNYGYTF | TRBJ1-2 | - | TRBV4-3 | -
TGTGCCGGGACTAGCGGGAGTACCTACAATGAGCAGTTCTTC | CAGTSGSTYNEQFF | TRBJ2-1 | TRBD2 | TRBV2 | -
TGTGCCAGCAGTCAACTAGCGGGACGGCCCGATACGCAGTATTTT | CASSQLAGRPDTQYF | TRBJ2-3 | TRBD2 | TRBV7-6 | -
TGTGCCAGCAGCTTTTCCGGGACGGGACTTGGTGGAAACACCATATATTTT | CASSFSGTGLGGNTIYF | TRBJ1-3 | - | TRBV5-6 | -
TGTGCCAGTGTGGATCAGGGGATCACCGGGGAGCTGTTTTTT | CASVDQGITGELFF | TRBJ2-2 | - | TRBV19 | -
TGTGCCAGCAGCGCAAGGACTAGCACAGATACGCAGTATTTT | CASSARTSTDTQYF | TRBJ2-3 | - | TRBV7-6 | few
TGTGCCAGCAGTTTAACCGGAGACACCGGGGAGCTGTTTTTT | CASSLTGDTGELFF | TRBJ2-2 | - | TRBV27 | few
TGCGCCAGCACCGGACTAGCGGGAGTCCCCCGCACAGATACGCAGTATTTT | CASTGLAGVPRTDTQYF | TRBJ2-3 | TRBD2 | TRBV10-2 | -
TGTGCCAGCAGCTTACCAGGGAGAATTGGCTATGGCTACACCTTC | CASSLPGRIGYGYTF | TRBJ1-2 | - | TRBV7-8 | -
TGTGCCAGCAGTTCCTACAGCGGCATGAACACTGAAGCTTTCTTT | CASSSYSGMNTEAFF | TRBJ1-1 | - | TRBV27 | -
TGTGCCAGCAGAGGCCAGGGGGGTAATTCACCCCTCCACTTT | CASRGQGGNSPLHF | TRBJ1-6 | TRBD1 | TRBV6-5 | -
TGTGCCAGCAGGACTAGACAGGGGAACTATGGCTACACCTTC | CASRTRQGNYGYTF | TRBJ1-2 | TRBD1 | TRBV6-5 | few
TGTGCCAGCAGCCCGGGACTCTCCTACAATGAGCAGTTCTTC | CASSPGLSYNEQFF | TRBJ2-1 | - | TRBV5-4 | -
TGTGCCAGCAGCCCCATTGGACTGAACACTGAAGCTTTCTTT | CASSPIGLNTEAFF | TRBJ1-1 | - | TRBV9 | once
TGTGCCAGCAACAAACTGGGACAGGGAGGGGAAAAACTGTTTTTT | CASNKLGQGGEKLFF | TRBJ1-4 | TRBD1 | TRBV6-5 | -
TGTGCCAGCAGCCTGAGGGGACGGGGCTACACCTTC | CASSLRGRGYTF | TRBJ1-2 | - | TRBV5-4 | -
TGTGCCAGCAGCCCCGACCTCCTAGTTAGCACAGATACGCAGTATTTT | CASSPDLLVSTDTQYF | TRBJ2-3 | - | TRBV7-2 | -
TGTGCCAGCACGGGGTGGTTACTGGCCTCCTACAATGAGCAGTTCTTC | CASTGWLLASYNEQFF | TRBJ2-1 | - | TRBV5-6 | once
TGTGCCAGCAACTATGACAGGGTGAGGTCTAACGGCTACACCTTC | CASNYDRVRSNGYTF | TRBJ1-2 | TRBD1 | TRBV2 | -
TGCGCCAGCAGCCTGAGAGAGGAACTGTTTTTT | CASSLREELFF | TRBJ1-4 | - | TRBV4-3 | -
TGTGCCAGCAGCATACCGGGACTAGCTGATTACGAGCAGTACTTC | CASSIPGLADYEQYF | TRBJ2-7 | TRBD2 | TRBV7-9 | -
TGTGCCAGCAGCTTTAGGCTAGCAGGCCGCACAGATACGCAGTATTTT | CASSFRLAGRTDTQYF | TRBJ2-3 | - | TRBV7-2 | -
TGTGCCAGTAGTATAGAGCCCTCTGGGTACGGAAACACCATATATTTT | CASSIEPSGYGNTIYF | TRBJ1-3 | - | TRBV19 | once
TGTGCCAGCAGCTTAACTGGCGGCACAGATACGCAGTATTTT | CASSLTGGTDTQYF | TRBJ2-3 | - | TRBV7-2 | -
TGTGCCAGTAGTCTGGGGGCGCTGGAAAAACTGTTTTTT | CASSLGALEKLFF | TRBJ1-4 | - | TRBV19 | -
TGTGCCAGCAGTTGGGGACAGCAAAACACTGAAGCTTTCTTT | CASSWGQQNTEAFF | TRBJ1-1 | TRBD1 | TRBV6-5 | -
TGTGCCAGCAGCCCCGGAGGGGCTAACTATGGCTACACCTTC | CASSPGGANYGYTF | TRBJ1-2 | - | TRBV11-2 | -
TGTGCCAGCAGCTTAGCGTCAGGGGCTGTAACAGATACGCAGTATTTT | CASSLASGAVTDTQYF | TRBJ2-3 | - | TRBV7-6 | -
TGTGCCAGCACCCCGAGGCGGGAGGGCCGTGGGGAGCAGTACTTC | CASTPRREGRGEQYF | TRBJ2-7 | TRBD2 | TRBV6-5 | -
TGTGCCAGCAGACAGGGGTATGGCTACACCTTC | CASRQGYGYTF | TRBJ1-2 | TRBD1 | TRBV6-5 | -
TGTGCCAGCAGTGAATATGGAGGCCATGGCTACACCTTC | CASSEYGGHGYTF | TRBJ1-2 | - | TRBV25-1 | -
TGTGCCTGGAGTGTAGGGGGCAATCAGCCCCAGCATTTT | CAWSVGGNQPQHF | TRBJ1-5 | - | TRBV30 | few
TGTGCCATCAGTGAGTCTGGACAGATTGAAGCTTTCTTT | CAISESGQIEAFF | TRBJ1-1 | - | TRBV10-3 | -
TGTGCCAGCAGCGGACACTCCTATAATTCACCCCTCCACTTT | CASSGHSYNSPLHF | TRBJ1-6 | - | TRBV9 | -
TGTGCCAGCAGCTGGACTAGCGGGGCGAACACCGGGGAGCTGTTTTTT | CASSWTSGANTGELFF | TRBJ2-2 | TRBD2 | TRBV7-2 | few
TGTGCCAGCAGCGTTGGGGTTCGGCGGTACCAAGAGACCCAGTACTTC | CASSVGVRRYQETQYF | TRBJ2-5 | - | TRBV9 | -
TGTGCCAGCAGTACCCACGGACAGTTTGATTCACCACTCCACTTT | CASSTHGQFDSPLHF | TRBJ1-6 | - | TRBV6-5 | -
TGTGCCAGCAGTTTGAGCGGGACCTACGAGCAGTACTTC | CASSLSGTYEQYF | TRBJ2-7 | TRBD2 | TRBV6-1 | -
TGTGCCAGCAGTTACTTCGCCGGGGACACACCCTACGAGCAGTACTTC | CASSYFAGDTPYEQYF | TRBJ2-7 | - | TRBV6-5 | -